These 14 T cell receptor beta chains came from one sample sequenced in a study of T-cell reconstitution after alpha-beta-depleted transplantation in children. TCRbeta library construction was performed incorporating unique molecular identifiers. TCRdb passed the PCR reads through MiXCR, listing each CDR3 protein once. Of about 580,000 distinct CDR3 sequences in the sample, roughly 23% were seen once. This specimen was PBMCs, mostly from graft donor cells, taken 360 days after TCRalphabeta/CD19-depleted stem cell transplant. All receptors come from a boy in the first two years of life who had a stem cell transplant for acute myeloid leukemia, so the T cells may come from the graft donor.

This chain joins TRBV12-3 or TRBV12-4 and TRBJ1-5; TRBD1 might be the D (5 bases). CDR3 length: 17 residues. V lost 6 bases to trimming and J lost 4 bases, with 22 bases between them. The CDR3 protein is CASSPQRQGGGNQPQHF. In DNA form, the CDR3 reads TGTGCCAGCAGCCCCCAGAGGCAGGGCGGGGGGAATCAGCCCCAGCATTTT.

This clonotype was counted only a few times. The chain links TRBV5-5 to TRBJ2-1, with TRBD2 matching 7 bases. Germline lookup yields CDR1 SGHKS and CDR2 YYEKEE (reference sequence). Trimming removed 4 bases from V and 0 bases from J; junction bases left unmatched: 7. There are 16 residues in the CDR3. CDR3 residues: CASSRIAGSSYNEQFF. In DNA form, the CDR3 reads TGTGCCAGCAGCCGGATAGCGGGCAGCTCCTACAATGAGCAGTTCTTC.

The J gene is TRBJ2-5, the V gene TRBV12-3 or TRBV12-4; 7 bases fit TRBD1. The CDR3 has 19 amino acids. After removal of 3 bases from V and 0 bases from J, the junction contained 16 bases not matched to a gene. CDR3 region: CASSFDRAGLNGYQETQYF. CDR3 sequence (DNA): TGTGCCAGCAGTTTCGACAGGGCTGGGTTGAATGGGTACCAAGAGACCCAGTACTTC.

CDR3 sequence: CASSRDRGRGYEQYF. CDR3 DNA sequence: TGTGCCAGCTCACGCGACAGGGGGCGAGGGTACGAGCAGTACTTC. V is TRBV18 and J is TRBJ2-7; 10 bases are shared with TRBD1. Germline V lookup: CDR1 KGHSH, CDR2 LQKENI. With 4 bases clipped from V and 4 bases from J, the junction kept 7 bases outside the gene matches. This CDR3 comprises 15 residues.

The V gene is TRBV2, the J gene TRBJ2-2; D unclear. Germline values: CDR1 SNHLY, CDR2 FYNNEI. The CDR3 length is 16 residues. Trimming removed 5 bases from V and 0 bases from J, with 13 bases in between. The CDR3 bases are TGTGCCAGCAGTCCCTGGACGGATCCGAACACCGGGGAGCTGTTTTTT. This sequence encodes CASSPWTDPNTGELFF.

This clonotype was detected a few times. This sequence joins TRBV6-1 and TRBJ1-5, with 10 bases that match TRBD1. In germline, CDR1 is MNHNS, CDR2 SASEGT. CDR3 length: 14 amino acids. The V gene end was trimmed by 8 bases and the J gene end by 3 bases; junction bases not matched to a gene: 4. In nucleotides, the CDR3 is TGTGCCAGCCGGGACAGGGGTTCCAATCAGCCCCAGCATTTT. Encoded protein: CASRDRGSNQPQHF.

This clonotype was counted a few times. This CDR3 is CSVEGLVGEGQETQYF. CDR3 bases: TGCAGCGTTGAAGGTCTGGTGGGGGAAGGGCAAGAGACCCAGTACTTC. This chain uses TRBV29-1 with TRBJ2-5; the D gene could be TRBD1 or TRBD2 (5 bases each). This CDR3 region has 16 residues. Germline V gene lookup returns CDR1 SQVTM and CDR2 ANQGSEA. The ends were cut back, 1 base at V and 2 bases at J, with 17 bases in the middle. Filled out from reference TRBV29-1 and TRBJ2-5, the complete variable domain reads SAVISQKPSRDICQRGTSLTIQCQVDSQVTMMFWYRQQPGQSLTLIATANQGSEATYESGFVIDKFPISRPNLTFSTLTVSNMSPEDSSIYLCSVEGLVGEGQETQYFGPGTRLLVL.

This clonotype was recorded at least ten times. The chain links TRBV20-1 to TRBJ2-5; D is uncertain. Trimming shortened V by 0 bases and J by 0 bases, and 11 bases separated the two germline ends. Germline V gives CDR1 DFQATT, CDR2 SNEGSKA (reference sequence). The CDR3 extends over 15 amino acids. The CDR3 nucleotides are TGCAGTGCTAGAGATTTTAGTGGAAACCAAGAGACCCAGTACTTC. Its translation is CSARDFSGNQETQYF.

The chain joins TRBV5-1 to TRBJ2-7; 7 bases are shared with TRBD1. The CDR3 length is 15 residues. CDR1 is SGHRS and CDR2 is YFSETQ in the germline V gene. The V and J ends lost 4 bases and 6 bases, in that order; junction bases with no gene match: 13. The CDR3 sequence is CASSDKLTGPREQYV. In nucleotides, the CDR3 is TGCGCCAGCAGCGACAAACTGACAGGGCCTCGCGAGCAGTACGTC.

This clonotype was detected many times. V and J are TRBV5-1 and TRBJ2-5; 10 nucleotides line up with TRBD1. Germline V gene lookup returns CDR1 SGHRS and CDR2 YFSETQ. V lost 5 bases to trimming and J lost 5 bases; unmatched junction nucleotides: 12. The CDR3 has 16 residues. The CDR3 reads CASSPLRTGGRETQYF. The CDR3 DNA is TGCGCCAGCAGTCCCTTAAGGACAGGGGGGCGTGAGACCCAGTACTTC.

This clonotype was detected a few times. J is TRBJ2-5 and V is TRBV20-1; 9 positions match TRBD2. The germline V gene has CDR1 DFQATT and CDR2 SNEGSKA (reference sequence). J lost 0 bases, V lost 2 bases, and 1 base had no gene match. The CDR3 has 14 amino acids. This chain's CDR3 is CSARSGGYQETQYF. The CDR3 DNA reads as TGCAGTGCTAGAAGCGGGGGGTACCAAGAGACCCAGTACTTC.

This clonotype was recorded at least ten times. This chain uses TRBV12-3 or TRBV12-4 with TRBJ2-3, with D perhaps matching TRBD1 (6 bases). V lost 1 base, J lost 0 bases, and 11 bases lay in between. The CDR3 length is 16 residues. In nucleotides, the CDR3 is TGTGCCAGCAGTTTAGAGGTGGGGGCCAGCACAGATACGCAGTATTTT. Amino acids: CASSLEVGASTDTQYF.

The chain has TRBV7-3 and TRBJ2-3, with 11 bases that match TRBD2. This CDR3 region has 17 residues. V shed 1 base and J 2 bases; nucleotides not matched to a gene: 5. Germline V lookup: CDR1 SGHTA, CDR2 FQGTGA. The CDR3 DNA is TGTGCCAGCAGCTTAAAACCTAGCGGGGGGCCCACAGATACGCAGTATTTT. It is translated as CASSLKPSGGPTDTQYF.

This rearrangement joins TRBV14 to TRBJ2-7; D is unresolved. V shed 3 bases and J shed 1 base, with 13 bases lying between them. This CDR3 contains 15 residues. Germline lookup yields CDR1 SGHDN and CDR2 FVKESK. The CDR3 protein is CASSQFFGSSYEQYF. CDR3 in DNA: TGTGCCAGCAGCCAGTTCTTTGGGTCTTCCTACGAGCAGTACTTC.